One and the same sample provided the 3 T cell receptor beta chains below, sequenced in a study of T cells in localized non-small cell lung cancer. Libraries were prepared by immunoSEQ multiplex PCR; TCRdb keeps only in-frame clonotypes and omits some of them. The table has about 77,000 clones, roughly 91% seen once. The sample was peripheral blood, taken before any cancer treatment. The origin of the receptors is a woman between 35 and 75 years old with stage I squamous cell lung carcinoma.

This chain joins TRBV5-1 and TRBJ2-1, with TRBD1 as a possible D gene (6 bases). Germline V CDR1 and CDR2: SGHRS, YFSETQ. This CDR3 comprises 13 residues. The germline V and J ends were trimmed by 3 bases and 8 bases, with 12 bases remaining between them. Here the CDR3 DNA reads TGCGCCAGCAGCTCAGGGGATCGTTATGAGCAGTTCTTC. It specifies CASSSGDRYEQFF.

The J gene is TRBJ1-6, the V gene TRBV7-2; perhaps TRBD1 as D (5 bases). This CDR3 comprises 18 residues. V was cut by 5 bases and J by 0 bases, with 17 bases left in between. Germline CDR1 SGHTA, CDR2 FQGNSA. CDR3 loop: CASSKGPISSSYNSPLHF. DNA of the CDR3: TGTGCCAGCAGCAAGGGGCCGATCTCGAGCTCCTATAATTCACCCCTCCACTTT.

This clone was recorded once. The chain has TRBV7-8 and TRBJ1-5; TRBD1 matches at 10 bases. Unmatched junction bases numbered 5, after V lost 5 bases and J lost 4 bases. There are 15 residues in the CDR3. CDR1 SGHVS and CDR2 FQNEAQ come from the germline V gene. Here the CDR3 reads CASSAGGQGNQPQHF. CDR3 sequence (DNA): TGTGCCAGCAGCGCAGGGGGACAGGGGAATCAGCCCCAGCATTTT.